Sequencing of this T cell receptor (beta chain) was carried out in a study of T cell responses to AZD1222 COVID-19 vaccine. Repertoires were generated with immunoSEQ multiplex PCR, while TCRdb's copy carries only in-frame clones and drops some. The sample records roughly 150,000 clones, roughly 92% being singletons. Germline CDR1 SGHKS, CDR2 YYEKEE (reference sequence). V lost 2 bases, J lost 7 bases, and 14 bases stayed unmatched. The CDR3 contains 17 residues. For this clone: Its target is not known.

Study observations and caveats: Donors skewed white British and female; clonal diversity was possibly underestimated. Spike-spanning, vaccine-associated CD4 TCRs were dominant at 160-218 and 743-854.

This sample comprised peripheral blood, obtained 28 days after the second AZD1222 dose. The clonotype comes from an adult who received the AZD1222 COVID-19 vaccine. The chain employs TRBV5-5 and TRBJ1-5; 8 bases line up with TRBD1. This chain's CDR3 is CASSLRATGELHQPQHF. CDR3 DNA sequence: TGTGCCAGCAGCTTAAGGGCGACAGGGGAGTTACACCAGCCCCAGCATTTT. Full variable domain (missing parts from reference TRBV5-5 and TRBJ1-5): DAGVTQSPTHLIKTRGQQVTLRCSPISGHKSVSWYQQVLGQGPQFIFQYYEKEERGRGNFPDRFSARQFPNYSSELNVNALLLGDSALYLCASSLRATGELHQPQHFGDGTRLSIL.